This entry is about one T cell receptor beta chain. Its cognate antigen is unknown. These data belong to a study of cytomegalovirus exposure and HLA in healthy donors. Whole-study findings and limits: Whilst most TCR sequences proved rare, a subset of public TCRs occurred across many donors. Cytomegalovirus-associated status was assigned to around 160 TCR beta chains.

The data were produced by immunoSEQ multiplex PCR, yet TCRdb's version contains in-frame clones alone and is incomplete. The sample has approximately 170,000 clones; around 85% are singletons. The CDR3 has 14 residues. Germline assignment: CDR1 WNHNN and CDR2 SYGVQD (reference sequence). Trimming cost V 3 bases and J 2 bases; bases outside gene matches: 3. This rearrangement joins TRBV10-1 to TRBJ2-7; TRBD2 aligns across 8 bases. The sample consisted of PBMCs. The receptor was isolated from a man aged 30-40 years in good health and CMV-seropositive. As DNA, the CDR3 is TGCGCCAGCAGTGACGGCGGGGGGCCCTACGAGCAGTACTTC. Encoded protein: CASSDGGGPYEQYF.